The 15 T cell receptor beta chains presented below share a single source sample, sequenced in a study of T cell repertoires in cytomegalovirus infection (dated by TCRdb to between 2018 and 2020). The sample's treatment or condition label, in plain terms: in vitro stimulation with specific CMV peptide epitopes to enrich CMV-specific T cells. Their target antigens are unknown. Data came from an Illumina HiSeq 1500. In TCRdb, the public reads were trimmed at Q25 with fastp and aligned with MiXCR, with productive beta chains retained. Rows are unified per CDR3 protein, each entry keeping the most common DNA and genes. Here the sample has around 710,000 distinct CDR3 sequences; about 27% occur a single time. The ten largest make up around 14% of the sample. Here the sequenced sample was cultured CD8+ T cells from PBMCs, taken from culture after CMV antigen stimulation. Every receptor here comes from a human donor in good health (CMV status not recorded). Some clones in this sample may be carry-over from other donors' samples.

This clonotype was picked up a small number of times. CDR3 DNA: TGTGCCAGCCGGGACAGACCTTACAATGAGCAGTTCTTC. Translation: CASRDRPYNEQFF. The rearrangement joins TRBV6-6 to TRBJ2-1, with 7 bases fitting TRBD1. Unmatched junction bases numbered 5, after V lost 8 bases and J lost 4 bases. There are 13 residues in the CDR3. CDR1 MNHNY and CDR2 SVGAGI come from the germline V gene (reference sequence).

In its sample, this clonotype was seen a few times. The chain uses TRBV6-2 or TRBV6-3 and TRBJ2-7, with 10 bases identical to TRBD1. The V and J ends lost 0 bases and 5 bases, in that order; junction bases with no gene match: 4. This CDR3 is built from 15 residues. CDR1 and CDR2 (germline): MNHEY, SVGEGT. CDR3 loop: CASSYSPGQGNEQYF. The CDR3 coding sequence is TGTGCCAGCAGTTACTCACCGGGACAGGGGAACGAGCAGTACTTC.

J is TRBJ2-7 and V is TRBV6-1; 7 nucleotides agree with TRBD2. Looked up from germline, CDR1 is MNHNS and CDR2 is SASEGT. V was clipped by 7 bases and J by 4 bases; unmatched bases: 7. The CDR3 sequence is 13 residues long. The CDR3 nucleotides are TGTGCCAGCACGAGGGACTACTATTACGAGCAGTACGTC. Its protein product is CASTRDYYYEQYV.

The chain uses TRBV6-6 and TRBJ1-4, with D possibly TRBD1 on 6 matching bases. Germline assignment: CDR1 MNHNY and CDR2 SVGAGI (reference sequence). Trimming shortened V by 5 bases and J by 7 bases, and 20 bases separated the two germline ends. This CDR3 is built from 16 residues. DNA for the CDR3: TGTGCCAGCAGTCCATTCACAGGGACCGAGGGTGAAAAACTGTTTTTT. As protein: CASSPFTGTEGEKLFF.

A few counts support this clonotype. V usage is TRBV11-2 and J usage is TRBJ2-7; no clear D gene. Germline CDR1 reads SGHAT; CDR2 reads FQNNGV. The CDR3 spans 16 residues. Trimming cost V 6 bases and J 4 bases, with 22 bases left between them. DNA for the CDR3: TGTGCCAGCAGTCATCCCTTGGCAGCCAAGAGTTACGAGCAGTACGTC. Amino acid sequence: CASSHPLAAKSYEQYV.

About this clonotype itself: A read error may explain this, as a much larger clone is one base away. The chain has TRBV7-2 and TRBJ2-5; 8 nucleotides align to TRBD1. The V segment lost 8 bases and the J segment 4 bases; nucleotides outside the gene matches: 21. The CDR3 covers 18 residues. Germline loops: CDR1 SGHTA, CDR2 FQGNSA. CDR3 coding DNA: TGTGCCAGCTGCCTACCAAGAGAGACAGGGGCGGGTGGAGAGACCCAGTACTTC. Protein: CASCLPRETGAGGETQYF.

The chain links TRBV6-1 to TRBJ1-2; D is undetermined. This CDR3 is 13 amino acids long. Between the trimmed V and J ends, which lost 1 base and 3 bases, there was a span of 6 bases. Germline assignment: CDR1 MNHNS and CDR2 SASEGT. CDR3: CASSEGVYYGYTF. CDR3 nucleotides: TGTGCCAGCAGTGAAGGGGTCTACTATGGCTACACCTTC.

In its sample, this clonotype was seen once. The CDR3 loop is CASRTGTNLYQETQYF. In DNA, the CDR3 is TGTGCCAGCAGGACCGGGACAAATTTGTACCAAGAGACCCAGTACTTC. The chain is built from TRBV6-2 or TRBV6-3 and TRBJ2-5; the D gene is possibly TRBD1 (6 bases). Trimming stripped 6 bases from V and 0 bases from J, with 17 bases between. Germline CDR1 is MNHEY and CDR2 is SVGEGT. CDR3 length: 16 amino acids.

This clonotype was detected a few times. This chain uses TRBV7-6 with TRBJ2-1, with D hard to call. CDR1 and CDR2 (germline): SGHVS, FNYEAQ. V was shortened by 1 base and J by 3 bases, with 4 bases between the two germline ends. CDR3 size: 13 residues. CDR3 protein: CASSLDHYNEQFF. The CDR3 DNA follows: TGTGCCAGCAGCTTAGACCACTACAATGAGCAGTTCTTC.

The sample holds a few counts of this clonotype. CDR3 residues: CASSFPGGAADTQYF. The CDR3 DNA sequence: TGTGCCAGCAGCTTCCCAGGGGGCGCGGCAGATACGCAGTATTTT. The chain joins TRBV7-6 to TRBJ2-3; 8 bases align to TRBD1. Germline assignment: CDR1 SGHVS and CDR2 FNYEAQ. V gave up 3 bases and J gave up 4 bases; unmatched junction bases: 6. This CDR3 has 15 amino acids.

The V call is TRBV2, the J call TRBJ2-5, with TRBD2 as a possible D gene (6 bases). The CDR3 is 16 amino acids. Per the germline V gene, CDR1 is SNHLY and CDR2 is FYNNEI. Between the trimmed V and J ends, which lost 6 bases and 2 bases, there was a span of 19 bases. The CDR3 loop is CASSRIGTSPQETQYF. The CDR3 DNA follows: TGTGCCAGCAGCAGGATAGGGACTTCACCTCAAGAGACCCAGTACTTC. The entire variable domain, with the rest obtained from reference TRBV2 and TRBJ2-5, is as follows: EPEVTQTPSHQVTQMGQEVILRCVPISNHLYFYWYRQILGQKVEFLVSFYNNEISEKSEIFDDQFSVERPDGSNFTLKIRSTKLEDSAMYFCASSRIGTSPQETQYFGPGTRLLVL.

There are many counts of this clonotype. The chain has TRBV7-6 and TRBJ2-7; possibly TRBD1 or TRBD2 for D (5 bases each). CDR1 is SGHVS and CDR2 is FNYEAQ in the germline V gene. The CDR3 consists of 14 residues. V was clipped by 5 bases and J by 3 bases, with 14 bases between them. This CDR3 reads CASSVGDGDYEQYF. The CDR3 DNA reads as TGTGCCAGCAGCGTGGGGGACGGGGACTACGAGCAGTACTTC.

J is TRBJ2-7 and V is TRBV28, with D perhaps matching TRBD1 or TRBD2 (5 bases each). CDR1 is MDHEN, CDR2 SYDVKM, per germline. The CDR3 covers 13 residues. Trimming removed 6 bases from V and 3 bases from J, with 12 bases in between. CDR3 sequence: CASRPLGDYEQYV. The CDR3 coding sequence is TGTGCCAGCAGACCCCTGGGGGACTACGAGCAGTACGTC.

The chain carries TRBV6-6 and TRBJ2-1, with 15 positions matching TRBD2. This CDR3 is built from 19 residues. The trim removed 8 bases at V and 8 bases at J, leaving 19 bases unmatched. In germline, CDR1 is MNHNY, CDR2 SVGAGI (reference sequence). The CDR3 bases are TGTGCCAGCCTCCCTGGCACGGGAGGGACTAGCGGGGGGTCAGATGAGCAGTTCTTC. Translation: CASLPGTGGTSGGSDEQFF.

Comments on this clonotype: This may stem from a read error, because a much larger clone lies one nucleotide away. CDR3 residues: CTSTDSGNQPQHF. For the CDR3, the DNA is TGTACCAGCACCGACTCGGGCAATCAGCCCCAGCATTTT. V gene TRBV6-6 combines with J gene TRBJ1-5; D remains unclear. The CDR3 consists of 13 residues. In germline, CDR1 is MNHNY, CDR2 SVGAGI (reference sequence).